Listed below are T cell receptor beta chains from one sample, sequenced in a study of blood T cell repertoires in COVID-19. Sequenced by immunoSEQ multiplex PCR; TCRdb stores in-frame clones only, minus some. The sample includes 350,000 to 450,000 clones, around 88% seen only once; the top ten take roughly 6.6%. Material: peripheral blood. The receptor set was obtained from a woman aged 60-70 years with COVID-19, enrolled during active disease. Each CDR3 is given with its conserved first and last residue. The D gene is left open where the match is weak. Rows may omit the clone size; those that give it use once, few, many or a size class.

NA,TRBV12-2,NA,TRBJ2-5,TGTGCAAGGCCAGTGGAGACCCAGTACTTC,CARPVETQYF
TRBD2,TRBV6-5,NA,TRBJ2-2,TGTGCCAGCATCGACGGGGGGACCGGGGAGCTGTTTTTT,CASIDGGTGELFF
NA,TRBV11-1,NA,TRBJ2-7,TGTGCCAGCAGTTCTTTCACAGCAACCTACGAGCAGTACTTC,CASSSFTATYEQYF
TRBD1,TRBV7-9,NA,TRBJ2-5,TGTGCCAGCAGCTCAACTAGGGACAGAGGGATTCCCCAAGAGACCCAGTACTTC,CASSSTRDRGIPQETQYF
NA,TRBV23-1,NA,TRBJ1-1,TGCGCCACCCCGAGGGCGGATGAGGGCTCGAACACTGAAGCTTTCTTT,CATPRADEGSNTEAFF
NA,TRBV7-8,NA,TRBJ2-1,TGTGCCAGCAGCTCCGGGGGACTCTCCTACAATGAGCAGTTCTTC,CASSSGGLSYNEQFF
TRBD1,TRBV19,NA,TRBJ2-5,TGTGCCAGTAGTATCGGACAGGGCCGAGAGACCCAGTACTTC,CASSIGQGRETQYF
NA,TRBV11-1,NA,TRBJ1-5,TGTGCCAGCAGCGTTACCACGGTTGGACTTTTCCAGCCCCAGCATTTT,CASSVTTVGLFQPQHF
NA,TRBV19,NA,TRBJ1-2,TGTGCCAGTAGTCCGCAGGGCCTAGGGGGCTACACCTTC,CASSPQGLGGYTF
TRBD1,TRBV6-5,once,TRBJ2-3,TGTGCCAGCAGTTCCTTCGACAGGGGGAAGGGAGATACGCAGTATTTT,CASSSFDRGKGDTQYF
NA,TRBV20-1,NA,TRBJ2-3,TGCAGTGCTAGTAATACAGGCACAGATACGCAGTATTTT,CSASNTGTDTQYF
NA,TRBV29-1,NA,TRBJ2-2,TGCAGCGTTGAACGACAGGCGAACACCGGGGAGCTGTTTTTT,CSVERQANTGELFF
TRBD2,TRBV19,once,TRBJ2-1,TGTGCCAGTAGTATGAGCGGGGGTGGTGAGCAGTTCTTC,CASSMSGGGEQFF
NA,TRBV6-2/TRBV6-3,NA,TRBJ2-2,TGTGCCAGCAGTTTCTACCTGGGGGGACAGTTGTCGATGGACGGGGAGCTGTTTTTT,CASSFYLGGQLSMDGELFF
NA,TRBV6-5,NA,TRBJ2-2,TGTGCCAGCAAGGCGAGGGCAGGGAACACCGGGGAGCTGTTTTTT,CASKARAGNTGELFF
NA,TRBV3-1/TRBV3-2,NA,TRBJ2-4,TGTGCCAGCAGCCTCGGCGGGGGCGAGTCGGCCAAAAACATTCAGTACTTC,CASSLGGGESAKNIQYF
NA,TRBV3-1/TRBV3-2,once,TRBJ1-1,TGTGCCAGCAGCCAAGTAAATAGGGGGGCTTTCTTT,CASSQVNRGAFF
NA,TRBV5-1,NA,TRBJ2-3,TGCGCCAGCAGCTTGACAGGGCCCGATACGCAGTATTTT,CASSLTGPDTQYF
TRBD1,TRBV15,once,TRBJ1-3,TGTGCCACCAGCAGAGGGACACAGGGGAGCTCTGGAAACACCATATATTTT,CATSRGTQGSSGNTIYF
NA,TRBV5-4,NA,TRBJ1-5,TGTGCCAGCAGCTTGGACGGGGGTAGCAATCAGCCCCAGCATTTT,CASSLDGGSNQPQHF
TRBD1,TRBV2,NA,TRBJ2-3,TGTGCTAGAACCGGGACAGGCGAGGATACGCAGTATTTT,CARTGTGEDTQYF
TRBD2,TRBV4-2,NA,TRBJ2-3,TGTGCCAGCAGCCAGGATCTAGCGGGGGGGCTAAATACGCAGTATTTT,CASSQDLAGGLNTQYF
TRBD1,TRBV10-3,NA,TRBJ2-7,TGTGCCATCAGTGAGTCGACAGGGTTCAACGAGCAGTACTTC,CAISESTGFNEQYF
NA,TRBV11-2,NA,TRBJ1-6,TGTGCCAGCAGCCGGGGACACCAAGAGAGCTCCTATAATTCACCCCTCCACTTT,CASSRGHQESSYNSPLHF
NA,TRBV30,NA,TRBJ1-1,TGTGCCTGGCGATACAGCCCGAACACTGAAGCTTTCTTT,CAWRYSPNTEAFF
TRBD2,TRBV7-3,NA,TRBJ2-3,TGTGCCAGCAGCCAAGTCGGGACTAGCGGGGGGGCGAGGGATACGCAGTATTTT,CASSQVGTSGGARDTQYF
NA,TRBV6-1,once,TRBJ1-5,TGTGCCAGCAGTGAAATCGGGGATGGTTGGCCCCAGCATTTT,CASSEIGDGWPQHF
NA,TRBV9,NA,TRBJ2-2,TGTGCCAGCAGCGGTCCCAAGACAACGAACACCGGGGAGCTGTTTTTT,CASSGPKTTNTGELFF
TRBD2,TRBV28,NA,TRBJ2-3,TGTGCCAGCAGCTCCCGGACTAGCGGGGGGTACACAGATACGCAGTATTTT,CASSSRTSGGYTDTQYF
NA,TRBV12-2,NA,TRBJ1-2,TGTGCAAGTCGCTTAGGCTTGACAGCAAGAACGAGGGGCTACACCTTC,CASRLGLTARTRGYTF
NA,TRBV7-9,once,TRBJ1-1,TGTGCCAGCATCGGGTGGCCTGAAGCTTTCTTT,CASIGWPEAFF
NA,TRBV19,NA,TRBJ2-7,TGTGCCAGTAGTATAGCCCAGGGGAACTACGAGCAGTACTTC,CASSIAQGNYEQYF
TRBD1,TRBV7-9,NA,TRBJ1-2,TGTGCCAGCAGCACCGGAAGGGACAGCCCTAACTATGGCTACACCTTC,CASSTGRDSPNYGYTF
TRBD1,TRBV20-1,NA,TRBJ1-1,TGCAGTGCTAGTCCACAGGGGGCGAGAGCTTTCTTT,CSASPQGARAFF
NA,TRBV12-5,NA,TRBJ1-5,TGTGCTAGTGGTTTGGGGAACAGGGTTCAGCCCCAGCATTTT,CASGLGNRVQPQHF
NA,TRBV19,NA,TRBJ1-2,TGTGCCAGTAGTCCGACTTGGCGGACGGGAGAACCTTTTAACTATGGCTACACCTTC,CASSPTWRTGEPFNYGYTF
TRBD2,TRBV5-4,NA,TRBJ2-3,TGTGCCAGCAGCTTCGGGCTTGGACTAGCGGGGGGGACCACAGATACGCAGTATTTT,CASSFGLGLAGGTTDTQYF
NA,TRBV27,NA,TRBJ2-3,TGTGCCAGCACACTCGGGGGAAGCACAGATACGCAGTATTTT,CASTLGGSTDTQYF
TRBD2,TRBV9,NA,TRBJ2-3,TGTGCCAGCAGCCCTTTTGGGGGACTAGCGGGAGACACAGATACGCAGTATTTT,CASSPFGGLAGDTDTQYF
NA,TRBV7-9,NA,TRBJ1-4,TGTGCCAGCAGACAATTTGATTTCGGGTTACGGGAAAAACTGTTTTTT,CASRQFDFGLREKLFF
NA,TRBV30,NA,TRBJ1-1,TGTGCCTGGGGAGGGCCTGAAGCTTTCTTT,CAWGGPEAFF
TRBD1,TRBV7-2,NA,TRBJ1-5,TGTGCCAGCAGCTCGACAGGGAATCAGCCCCAGCATTTT,CASSSTGNQPQHF
NA,TRBV6-4,NA,TRBJ2-3,TGTGCCAGCAGTGGCATAGCTCAAGATACGCAGTATTTT,CASSGIAQDTQYF
NA,TRBV7-2,NA,TRBJ1-2,TGTGCCAGCAGCTTAGACTGGGGGCAAGGTGTCTATGGCTACACCTTC,CASSLDWGQGVYGYTF
TRBD1,TRBV7-8,NA,TRBJ1-5,TGTGCCAGCAGCTTAGCATTAACAGGGGAAGGGTTACAGCCCCAGCATTTT,CASSLALTGEGLQPQHF
NA,TRBV4-1,few,TRBJ2-5,TGCGCCAGCAGCCTCGGTATTGACCAAGAGACCCAGTACTTC,CASSLGIDQETQYF
NA,TRBV30,NA,TRBJ1-2,TGTGCCTGCAGTATGGGCAGTCGGTACTATGGCTACACCTTC,CACSMGSRYYGYTF
NA,TRBV27,NA,TRBJ1-2,TGTGCCAGCAGTTTAAAGTTCGGGGAGGTTTATGGCTACACCTTC,CASSLKFGEVYGYTF
NA,TRBV5-1,NA,TRBJ2-2,TGCGCCAGCGGATTCTCGGGGTCCTTGAACACCGGGGAGCTGTTTTTT,CASGFSGSLNTGELFF
NA,TRBV19,NA,TRBJ1-2,TGTGCCAGTAGTATAAGTGAGGGAGGCTACACCTTC,CASSISEGGYTF
NA,TRBV6-5,NA,TRBJ1-3,TGTGCCAGCAGTTATTCGACAGCAGGTGGAAACACCATATATTTT,CASSYSTAGGNTIYF
TRBD1,TRBV19,NA,TRBJ1-2,TGTGCCAGTAGTTCACCAGACAGGGCAATATATGGCTACACCTTC,CASSSPDRAIYGYTF
TRBD1,TRBV13,once,TRBJ2-7,TGTGCCAGCCAAACAGGGGGCCCTCCCTACGAGCAGTACTTC,CASQTGGPPYEQYF
NA,TRBV7-8,NA,TRBJ2-3,TGTGCCAGCAGCTCCCGCCCTGGGGCGGAACCCCTCACAGATACGCAGTATTTT,CASSSRPGAEPLTDTQYF
NA,TRBV5-1,NA,TRBJ2-7,TGCGCCAGCAGCTTGAACCAGATGTCCTACGAGCAGTACTTC,CASSLNQMSYEQYF
NA,TRBV6-5,NA,TRBJ1-4,TGTGCCAGCAGTTACTCTCAACAGACTAATGAAAAACTGTTTTTT,CASSYSQQTNEKLFF
TRBD2,TRBV5-1,NA,TRBJ2-1,TGCGCCAGCAGTTTCCGGGGGGGCTCCAATGAGCAGTTCTTC,CASSFRGGSNEQFF
NA,TRBV12-5,NA,TRBJ1-1,TGTGCTAGCGCGATATACCCTTCGAACACTGAAGCTTTCTTT,CASAIYPSNTEAFF